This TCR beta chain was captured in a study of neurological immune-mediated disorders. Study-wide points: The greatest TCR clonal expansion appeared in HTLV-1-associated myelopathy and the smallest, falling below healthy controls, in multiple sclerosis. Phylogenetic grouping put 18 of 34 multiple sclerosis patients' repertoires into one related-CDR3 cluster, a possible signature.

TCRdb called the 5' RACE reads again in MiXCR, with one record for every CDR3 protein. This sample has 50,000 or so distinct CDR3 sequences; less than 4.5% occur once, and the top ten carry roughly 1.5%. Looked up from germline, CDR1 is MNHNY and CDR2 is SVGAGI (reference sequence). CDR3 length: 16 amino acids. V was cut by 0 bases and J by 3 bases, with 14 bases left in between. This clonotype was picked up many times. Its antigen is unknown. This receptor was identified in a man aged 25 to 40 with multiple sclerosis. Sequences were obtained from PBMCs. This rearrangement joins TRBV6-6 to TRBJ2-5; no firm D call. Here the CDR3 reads CASSYSGDIVEETQYF. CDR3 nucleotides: TGTGCCAGCAGTTACTCGGGCGACATAGTTGAAGAGACCCAGTACTTC.